This T cell receptor beta chain was sequenced for a study of cytotoxic CD8 clonotypes in ibrutinib-treated CLL. This table comes from immunoSEQ multiplex PCR, and its TCRdb copy is limited to in-frame clones, with some not included. Here the sample spans about 140,000 clones, around 80% being singletons. Germline CDR1 reads GTSNPN; CDR2 reads SVGIG (reference sequence). V was cut by 0 bases and J by 4 bases, with 14 bases left in between. The CDR3 contains 15 residues. This chain joins TRBV30 and TRBJ2-3, with D tentatively TRBD1 or TRBD2 (5 bases each). This specimen consisted of PBMCs, obtained after 36 months of ibrutinib treatment. This sequence was found in a human donor with chronic lymphocytic leukemia. CDR3 coding DNA: TGTGCCTGGAGTGTAGGGGCAGGACTGGCAGATACGCAGTATTTT. Its translation is CAWSVGAGLADTQYF.